This TCR beta chain is from a study of response to subunit inactivated influenza vaccine. Study results and limitations: Seasonal influenza vaccination, on each occasion, was suggested by the authors to recruit few new T cells.

In regard to this clonotype: The target antigen is unknown.

TCRdb re-called the RT-PCR reads with MiXCR, one entry per CDR3 protein. This sample has just under 550,000 distinct CDR3 sequences, with under 30% found just once. Germline CDR1 reads DFQATT; CDR2 reads SNEGSKA (reference sequence). Deletions cut 7 bases from V and 7 bases from J, with 11 bases between. The CDR3 is 11 amino acids. This sample also belongs to another study, concerning T cells expressing NK-cell markers. That paper notes: The authors made TCR beta cDNA libraries by 5'RACE template switching. This switching added a universal primer site and UMIs. A handful of donors carried dominant NKG2C+ clonotypes that made up roughly 1.0-7.0% of their CD8+ T cells. Once again these clonotypes came out on top in the CD3+CD56-NKG2C+ fraction of a few donors.

This sequence joins TRBV20-1 and TRBJ2-1, with D perhaps matching TRBD1 (6 bases). This clonotype originated in a man aged 50 to 60 who received an inactivated influenza vaccine. This specimen consisted of CD4+ T cells sorted from PBMCs, obtained 11 to 12 days after vaccination. The CDR3 loop reads CSEFTGNEQFF. For the CDR3, the DNA is TGCAGTGAGTTCACAGGGAATGAGCAGTTCTTC.